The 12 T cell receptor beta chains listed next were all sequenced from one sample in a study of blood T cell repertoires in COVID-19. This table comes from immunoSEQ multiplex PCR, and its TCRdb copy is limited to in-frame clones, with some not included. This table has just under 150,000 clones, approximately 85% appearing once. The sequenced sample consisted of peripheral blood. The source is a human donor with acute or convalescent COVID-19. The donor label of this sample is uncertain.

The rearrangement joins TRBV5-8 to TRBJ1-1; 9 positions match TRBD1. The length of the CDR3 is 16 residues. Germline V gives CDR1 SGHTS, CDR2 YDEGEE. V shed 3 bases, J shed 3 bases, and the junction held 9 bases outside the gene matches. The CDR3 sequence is CASSSLGTGRDTEAFF. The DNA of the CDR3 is TGTGCCAGCAGCTCCCTTGGGACAGGGAGGGACACTGAAGCTTTCTTT.

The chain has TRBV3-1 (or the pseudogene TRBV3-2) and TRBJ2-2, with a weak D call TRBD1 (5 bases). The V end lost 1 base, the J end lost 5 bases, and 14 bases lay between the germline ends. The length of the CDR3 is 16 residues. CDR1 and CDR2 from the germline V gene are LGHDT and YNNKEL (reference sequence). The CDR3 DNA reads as TGTGCCAGCAGCCAAGCGCAGGGAAAGGGGACCGGGGAGCTGTTTTTT. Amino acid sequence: CASSQAQGKGTGELFF.

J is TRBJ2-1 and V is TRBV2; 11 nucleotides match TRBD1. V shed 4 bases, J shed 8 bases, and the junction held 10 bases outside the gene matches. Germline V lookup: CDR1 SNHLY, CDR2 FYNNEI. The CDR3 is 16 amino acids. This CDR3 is CASSVGPGQGGHEQFF. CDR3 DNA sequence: TGTGCCAGCAGTGTAGGACCGGGACAGGGGGGACATGAGCAGTTCTTC.

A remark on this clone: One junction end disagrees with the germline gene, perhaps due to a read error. The CDR3 DNA follows: TGTGCCAGCTCACCGACTTTTAATTGCGACTTC. This gives the protein CASSPTFNCDF. The chain carries TRBV18 and TRBJ2-5; D call uncertain. The CDR3 has 11 amino acids. Per the germline V gene, CDR1 is KGHSH and CDR2 is LQKENI.

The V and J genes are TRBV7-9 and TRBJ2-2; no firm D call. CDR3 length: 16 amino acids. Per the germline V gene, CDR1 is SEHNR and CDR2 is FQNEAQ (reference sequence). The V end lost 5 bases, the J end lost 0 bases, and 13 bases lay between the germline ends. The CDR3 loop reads CASSHNLQTNTGELFF. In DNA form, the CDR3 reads TGTGCCAGCAGCCATAACTTACAGACGAACACCGGGGAGCTGTTTTTT.

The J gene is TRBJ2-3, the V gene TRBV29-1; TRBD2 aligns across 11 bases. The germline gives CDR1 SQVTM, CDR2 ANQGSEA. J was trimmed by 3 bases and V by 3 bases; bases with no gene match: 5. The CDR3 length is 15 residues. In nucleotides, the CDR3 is TGCAGCGTTGACCTAGCGGGAGGTTTTACAGATACGCAGTATTTT. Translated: CSVDLAGGFTDTQYF.

CDR3 residues: CASSPPGQGVAQGQYF. The CDR3 DNA sequence: TGTGCCAGCAGCCCACCCGGACAGGGAGTAGCACAGGGGCAGTACTTC. The chain recombines TRBV4-2 with TRBJ2-7, with TRBD1 matching 8 bases. The CDR3 is 16 amino acids. Germline V lookup: CDR1 LGHNA, CDR2 YNFKEQ. Trimming at V came to 4 bases and at J to 9 bases, leaving 17 bases not matched to a gene.

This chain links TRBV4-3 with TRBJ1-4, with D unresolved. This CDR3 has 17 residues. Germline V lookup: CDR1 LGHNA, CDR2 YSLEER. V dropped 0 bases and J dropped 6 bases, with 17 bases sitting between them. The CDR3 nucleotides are TGCGCCAGCAGCCAAGACCTGAGCGGGAGCCTAGATGAAAAACTGTTTTTT. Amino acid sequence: CASSQDLSGSLDEKLFF.

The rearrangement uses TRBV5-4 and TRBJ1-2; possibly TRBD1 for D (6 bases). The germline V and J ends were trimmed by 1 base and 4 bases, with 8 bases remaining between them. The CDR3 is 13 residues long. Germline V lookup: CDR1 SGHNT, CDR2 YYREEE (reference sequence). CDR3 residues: CASSLMGAYGYTF. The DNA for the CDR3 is TGTGCCAGCAGCTTGATGGGGGCCTATGGCTACACCTTC. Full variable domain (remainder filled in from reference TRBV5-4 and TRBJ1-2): ETGVTQSPTHLIKTRGQQVTLRCSSQSGHNTVSWYQQALGQGPQFIFQYYREEENGRGNFPPRFSGLQFPNYSSELNVNALELDDSALYLCASSLMGAYGYTFGSGTRLTVV.

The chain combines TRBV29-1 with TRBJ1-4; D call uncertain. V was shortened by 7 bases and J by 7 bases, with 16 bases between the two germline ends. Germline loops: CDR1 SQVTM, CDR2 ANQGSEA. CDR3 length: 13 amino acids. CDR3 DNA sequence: TGCAGCGCCCTGGGGAGGGAGGGTGAAAAACTGTTTTTT. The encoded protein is CSALGREGEKLFF.

The CDR3 sequence: CASSRGQENYEQYF. The CDR3 DNA follows: TGTGCCAGCAGCCGGGGACAGGAGAACTACGAGCAGTACTTC. This chain links TRBV7-9 with TRBJ2-7; 8 nucleotides match TRBD1. Germline trimming cut 5 bases from V and 3 bases from J; bases unmatched to any gene: 6. The CDR3 spans 14 residues. CDR1 is SEHNR and CDR2 is FQNEAQ in the germline V gene (reference sequence).

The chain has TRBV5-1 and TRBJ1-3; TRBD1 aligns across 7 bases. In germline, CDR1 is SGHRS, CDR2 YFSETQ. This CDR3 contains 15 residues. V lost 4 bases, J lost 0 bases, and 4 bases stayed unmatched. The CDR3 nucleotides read TGCGCCAGCAGCCGTACAGGGGCCTCTGGAAACACCATATATTTT. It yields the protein CASSRTGASGNTIYF. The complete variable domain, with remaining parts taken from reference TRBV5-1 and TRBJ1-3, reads KAGVTQTPRYLIKTRGQQVTLSCSPISGHRSVSWYQQTPGQGLQFLFEYFSETQRNKGNFPGRFSGRQFSNSRSEMNVSTLELGDSALYLCASSRTGASGNTIYFGEGSWLTVV.